This T cell receptor beta chain was obtained from a study of T cells after yellow fever vaccination. Study-wide background: Each low-cell-number fraction was prepared by means of SMART-Seq v4 Ultra Low Input. Study-wide findings and caveats: Sorted memory subsets showed almost no vaccine-responding clonotypes on day 0. Among all clonotypes, a small share was observed in both CD4 and CD8 compartments.

This clonotype was picked up many times. TCRdb re-called the 5' RACE reads with MiXCR, one entry per CDR3 protein. The sample shows approximately 12,000 distinct CDR3 sequences, roughly 6.1% of them seen only once. Germline assignment: CDR1 MNHNS and CDR2 SASEGT. The CDR3 consists of 16 residues. Trimming stripped 4 bases from V and 1 base from J, with 17 bases between. This sequence was found in a man younger than 45 who received the YFV17D yellow fever vaccine. The J gene is TRBJ2-7, the V gene TRBV6-1; TRBD2 might be the D (5 bases). The source material was PBMCs, either bulk or a sorted T-cell subset (CD4+, CD8+, memory, or dextramer-sorted; not recorded which), sampled on the day of the yellow fever booster vaccination. CDR3 in DNA: TGTGCCAGCAGTGGCCCCCTTGTCGGACTGTCCTACGAGCAGTACTTC. It specifies CASSGPLVGLSYEQYF.